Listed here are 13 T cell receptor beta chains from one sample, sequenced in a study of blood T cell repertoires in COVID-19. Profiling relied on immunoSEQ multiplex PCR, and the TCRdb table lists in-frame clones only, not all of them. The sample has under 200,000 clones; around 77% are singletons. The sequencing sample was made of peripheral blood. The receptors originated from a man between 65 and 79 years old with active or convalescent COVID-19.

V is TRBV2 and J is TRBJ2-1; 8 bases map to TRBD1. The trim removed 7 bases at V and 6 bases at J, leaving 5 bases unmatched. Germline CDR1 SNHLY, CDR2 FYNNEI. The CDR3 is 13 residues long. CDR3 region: CASNQGAGNEQFF. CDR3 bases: TGTGCCAGCAACCAGGGGGCTGGCAATGAGCAGTTCTTC.

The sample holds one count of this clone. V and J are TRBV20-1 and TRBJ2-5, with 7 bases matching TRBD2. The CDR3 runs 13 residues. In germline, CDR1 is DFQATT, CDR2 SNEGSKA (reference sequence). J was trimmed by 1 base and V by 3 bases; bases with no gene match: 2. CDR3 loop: CSASSSGQETQYF. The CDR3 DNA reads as TGCAGTGCTAGTTCTAGCGGCCAAGAGACCCAGTACTTC.

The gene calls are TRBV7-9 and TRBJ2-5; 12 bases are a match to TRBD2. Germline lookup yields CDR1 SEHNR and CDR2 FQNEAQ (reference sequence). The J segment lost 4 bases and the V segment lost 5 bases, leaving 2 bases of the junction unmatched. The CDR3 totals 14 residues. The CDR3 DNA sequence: TGTGCCAGCAGCCCGGGACTAGCGGGAGAGACCCAGTACTTC. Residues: CASSPGLAGETQYF.

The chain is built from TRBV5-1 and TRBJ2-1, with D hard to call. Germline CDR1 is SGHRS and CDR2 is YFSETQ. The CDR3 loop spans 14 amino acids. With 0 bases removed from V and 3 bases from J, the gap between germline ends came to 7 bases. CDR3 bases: TGCGCCAGCAGCTTGGCAGTAAACTACAATGAGCAGTTCTTC. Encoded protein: CASSLAVNYNEQFF.

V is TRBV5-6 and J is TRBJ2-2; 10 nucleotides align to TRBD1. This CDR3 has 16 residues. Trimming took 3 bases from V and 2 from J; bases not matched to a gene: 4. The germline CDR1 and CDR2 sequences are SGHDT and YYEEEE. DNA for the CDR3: TGTGCCAGCAGCTGGACAGGGGGTTATAACACCGGGGAGCTGTTTTTT. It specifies CASSWTGGYNTGELFF.

For the CDR3, the DNA is TGTGCCAGCAGCCTTGGACAGACGAACACCGGGGAGCTGTTTTTT. The encoded protein is CASSLGQTNTGELFF. The chain recombines TRBV7-6 with TRBJ2-2; a possible D gene is TRBD1 (6 bases). Germline lookup yields CDR1 SGHVS and CDR2 FNYEAQ. V was shortened by 5 bases and J by 0 bases, with 10 bases between the two germline ends. The CDR3 totals 15 residues.

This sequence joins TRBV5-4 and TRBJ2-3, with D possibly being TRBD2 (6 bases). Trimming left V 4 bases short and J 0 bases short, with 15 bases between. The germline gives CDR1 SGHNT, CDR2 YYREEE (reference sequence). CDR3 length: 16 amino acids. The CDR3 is CASSPSGRESTDTQYF. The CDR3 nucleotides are TGTGCCAGCAGCCCTTCGGGACGGGAGAGCACAGATACGCAGTATTTT.

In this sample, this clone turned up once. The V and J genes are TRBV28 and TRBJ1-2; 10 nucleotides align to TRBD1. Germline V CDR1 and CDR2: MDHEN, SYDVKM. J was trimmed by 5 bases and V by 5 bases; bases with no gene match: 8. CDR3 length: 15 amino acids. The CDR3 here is CASSPGQGPYYGYTF. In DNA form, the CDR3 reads TGTGCCAGCAGTCCGGGACAGGGGCCATATTATGGCTACACCTTC.

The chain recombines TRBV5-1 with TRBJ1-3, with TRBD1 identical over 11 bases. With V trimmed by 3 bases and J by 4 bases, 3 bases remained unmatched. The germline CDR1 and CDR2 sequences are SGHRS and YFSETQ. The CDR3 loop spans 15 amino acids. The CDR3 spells CASSWDRGAGNTIYF. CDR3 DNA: TGCGCCAGCAGCTGGGACAGGGGGGCAGGAAACACCATATATTTT.

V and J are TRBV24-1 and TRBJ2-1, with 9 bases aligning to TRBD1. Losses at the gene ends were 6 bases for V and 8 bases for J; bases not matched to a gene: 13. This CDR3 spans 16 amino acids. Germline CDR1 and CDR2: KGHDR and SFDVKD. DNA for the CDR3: TGTGCCACCAGTACCCCAGGGACAGGGAGAGACGATGAGCAGTTCTTC. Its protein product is CATSTPGTGRDDEQFF.

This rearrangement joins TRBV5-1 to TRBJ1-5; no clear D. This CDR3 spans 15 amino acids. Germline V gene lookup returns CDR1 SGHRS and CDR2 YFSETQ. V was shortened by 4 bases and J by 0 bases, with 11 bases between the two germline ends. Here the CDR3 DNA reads TGCGCCAGCAGCCTGGACGGTTATAGCAATCAGCCCCAGCATTTT. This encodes CASSLDGYSNQPQHF.

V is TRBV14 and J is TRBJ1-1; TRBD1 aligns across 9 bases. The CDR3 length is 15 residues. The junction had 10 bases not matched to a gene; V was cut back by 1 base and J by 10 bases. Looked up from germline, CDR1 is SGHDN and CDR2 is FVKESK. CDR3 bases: TGTGCCAGCAGCCAAGCCGGGACAGGGTATTCAGGAGCTTTCTTT. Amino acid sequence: CASSQAGTGYSGAFF.

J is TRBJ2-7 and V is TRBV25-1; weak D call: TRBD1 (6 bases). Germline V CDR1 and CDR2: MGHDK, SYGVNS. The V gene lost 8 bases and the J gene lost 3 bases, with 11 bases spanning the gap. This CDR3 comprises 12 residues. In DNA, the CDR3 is TGTGCCAGCTCCAGGGGATACTACGAGCAGTACTTC. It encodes CASSRGYYEQYF.